The 3 T cell receptor beta chains presented below share a single source sample, sequenced in a study of T cell responses to AZD1222 COVID-19 vaccine. TCRdb's copy holds only in-frame clones and misses some; the assay was immunoSEQ multiplex PCR. Of over 95,000 clones in the sample, roughly 92% were seen once. Here the sequenced sample was peripheral blood, taken on day 0 of AZD1222 vaccination. These receptors were taken from an adult in good health.

V usage is TRBV5-8 and J usage is TRBJ1-5; D gene unclear. The germline V and J ends were trimmed by 1 base and 3 bases, with 8 bases remaining between them. The germline gives CDR1 SGHTS, CDR2 YDEGEE. The CDR3 is made up of 14 amino acids. The CDR3 nucleotides are TGTGCCAGCAGCTTGATCGGGTACAATCAGCCCCAGCATTTT. This encodes CASSLIGYNQPQHF.

The chain has TRBV5-4 and TRBJ1-2; TRBD1 matches 12 bases. J lost 7 bases, V lost 6 bases, and 10 bases had no gene match. CDR3 length: 15 residues. Germline V gene sequence: CDR1 SGHNT, CDR2 YYREEE (reference sequence). CDR3 nucleotides: TGTGCCAGCAATTGGGGGACAGGGGGCGCAGGTGGCTACACCTTC. Translated, it gives CASNWGTGGAGGYTF.

The chain carries TRBV7-9 and TRBJ1-5, with D possibly being TRBD1 (5 bases). The germline CDR1 and CDR2 sequences are SEHNR and FQNEAQ (reference sequence). V gave up 1 base and J gave up 7 bases, with 14 bases separating them. This CDR3 is built from 15 residues. This chain's CDR3 is CASSLGDLQGQPQHF. The CDR3 coding sequence is TGTGCCAGCAGCTTAGGGGACCTGCAGGGACAGCCCCAGCATTTT.